Below are 16 T cell receptor beta chains sequenced from a single sample in a study of post-analysis software for immune sequencing data. Overall study findings and caveats: Among about 5 TRBV segments more frequent in patients than controls were TRBV5-6, TRBV5-1 and TRBV20-1.

Unique molecular identifiers were carried by the TCR beta cDNA libraries. TCRdb analysed the PCR reads with MiXCR anew, one entry per CDR3 protein. There are 650,000 to 850,000 distinct CDR3 sequences in the sample; around 53% occur only once, and approximately 4.4% lies in the top ten. Their target antigens are unknown. Sequences were obtained from blood. These TCRs come from a girl between 10 and 17 years old with multiple sclerosis.

Points on this clonotype: The junction and the germline gene differ at one end; a read error may be behind it. The CDR3 DNA reads as TGTGCCACCTGGACAGGGTATCACCAAGGGACCCAGTACTTC. It codes for CATWTGYHQGTQYF. V and J are TRBV6-6 and TRBJ2-7, with TRBD1 matching 8 bases. TRBJ2-5 matches the DNA end more closely, so the J call is doubtful. The length of the CDR3 is 14 residues. CDR1 and CDR2 from the germline V gene are MNHNY and SVGAGI (reference sequence).

The chain recombines TRBV29-1 with TRBJ1-2; D is ambiguous. Germline CDR1 and CDR2: SQVTM and ANQGSEA. This CDR3 is 15 amino acids long. Between the trimmed V and J ends, which lost 4 bases and 8 bases, there was a span of 23 bases. Here the CDR3 reads CSVGSGVRSSGGYTF. CDR3 sequence (DNA): TGCAGCGTTGGTAGCGGGGTAAGGAGCAGCGGGGGCTACACCTTC.

J is TRBJ2-3 and V is TRBV9, with 9 bases lining up with TRBD1. Per germline, CDR1 SGDLS and CDR2 YYNGEE. This CDR3 comprises 16 residues. The J segment lost 0 bases and the V segment lost 2 bases, leaving 4 bases of the junction unmatched. This CDR3 is CASSVGTGSSTDTQYF. CDR3 bases: TGTGCCAGCAGCGTCGGGACAGGGAGTAGCACAGATACGCAGTATTTT.

This clonotype was seen a few times. This chain links TRBV7-9 with TRBJ2-7; 9 bases are a match to TRBD1. Germline values: CDR1 SEHNR, CDR2 FQNEAQ (reference sequence). The V gene end was trimmed by 4 bases and the J gene end by 7 bases; junction bases not matched to a gene: 11. The CDR3 is 15 residues long. The CDR3 reads CASSSGTGPYEEQYF. In DNA form, the CDR3 reads TGTGCCAGCAGCTCTGGGACAGGGCCCTATGAAGAGCAGTACTTC.

The J gene is TRBJ2-1, the V gene TRBV12-3 or TRBV12-4, with 10 bases that match TRBD2. Trimming cost V 5 bases and J 6 bases; bases outside gene matches: 7. The CDR3 has 15 amino acids. The CDR3 DNA reads TGTGCCAGCAGTCCCGGACTAGCGGCTGGCAATGAGCAGTTCTTC. As protein: CASSPGLAAGNEQFF.

The rearrangement joins TRBV7-3 to TRBJ1-1; possible D gene TRBD1, 5 bases. Germline-derived CDR1 and CDR2 are SGHTA and FQGTGA. V dropped 8 bases and J dropped 4 bases, with 14 bases sitting between them. The CDR3 has 13 amino acids. Here the CDR3 DNA reads TGTGCCAGCTCACCCGGGGGATCCACTGAAGCTTTCTTT. This translates into CASSPGGSTEAFF.

The chain uses TRBV2 and TRBJ2-7; either TRBD1 or TRBD2 may fit D (5 bases each). Germline assignment: CDR1 SNHLY and CDR2 FYNNEI. The ends were cut back, 8 bases at V and 0 bases at J, with 20 bases in the middle. This CDR3 has 16 amino acids. The chain's CDR3 is CASGLGSGPYSYEQYF. The CDR3 DNA reads as TGTGCCAGCGGCTTGGGATCGGGACCCTACTCCTACGAGCAGTACTTC. The entire variable domain, with the rest obtained from reference TRBV2 and TRBJ2-7, is as follows: EPEVTQTPSHQVTQMGQEVILRCVPISNHLYFYWYRQILGQKVEFLVSFYNNEISEKSEIFDDQFSVERPDGSNFTLKIRSTKLEDSAMYFCASGLGSGPYSYEQYFGPGTRLTVT.

The chain employs TRBV6-6 and TRBJ2-5; the D is unclear. The germline V and J ends were trimmed by 6 bases and 1 base, with 6 bases remaining between them. CDR3 length equals 12 residues. Germline assignment: CDR1 MNHNY and CDR2 SVGAGI (reference sequence). CDR3 in DNA: TGTGCCAGCAGATATTCCCAAGAGACCCAGTACTTC. As protein: CASRYSQETQYF.

V usage is TRBV20-1 and J usage is TRBJ2-7; D is perhaps TRBD1 (5 bases). Germline-derived CDR1 and CDR2 are DFQATT and SNEGSKA (reference sequence). V lost 4 bases to trimming and J lost 4 bases, with 20 bases between them. The length of the CDR3 is 15 residues. DNA of the CDR3: TGCAGTGCTACCCGTGGGGCGGCTTCGCTTTACGAGCAGTACTTC. It translates to CSATRGAASLYEQYF.

The chain couples TRBV2 to TRBJ1-2; 7 bases line up with TRBD1. CDR1 is SNHLY and CDR2 is FYNNEI in the germline V gene. V lost 5 bases to trimming and J lost 4 bases; unmatched junction nucleotides: 7. The CDR3 loop spans 14 amino acids. CDR3 region: CASSRDRFSYGYTF. The CDR3 DNA follows: TGTGCCAGCAGTCGGGACAGATTTTCCTATGGCTACACCTTC.

The V gene is TRBV20-1, the J gene TRBJ2-3; D gene ambiguous. The germline V gene encodes CDR1 DFQATT and CDR2 SNEGSKA (reference sequence). The CDR3 length is 11 residues. V lost 1 base to trimming and J lost 6 bases, with 5 bases between them. CDR3 sequence reads: CSARGLDTQYF. In DNA, the CDR3 is TGCAGTGCTAGAGGCCTTGATACGCAGTATTTT.

The genes are TRBV7-9 and TRBJ2-3, with 12 bases fitting TRBD2. The junction had 16 bases not matched to a gene; V was cut back by 6 bases and J by 6 bases. The length of the CDR3 is 18 residues. Germline V CDR1 and CDR2: SEHNR, FQNEAQ (reference sequence). In DNA form, the CDR3 reads TGTGCCAGCAGTCCCAAGACCGGGACTAGCGGGTCACGGGATACGCAGTATTTT. Amino acid sequence: CASSPKTGTSGSRDTQYF.

In DNA form, the CDR3 reads TGTGCCAGCTCACCTCCGGGACAGGGGTTCGCAGGGGAGCAGTACTTC. Its translation: CASSPPGQGFAGEQYF. The genes are TRBV18 and TRBJ2-7, with 10 bases identical to TRBD1. Losses at the gene ends were 3 bases for V and 7 bases for J; bases not matched to a gene: 12. This CDR3 spans 16 amino acids. The germline gives CDR1 KGHSH, CDR2 LQKENI.

V usage is TRBV7-9 and J usage is TRBJ2-5; TRBD2 is a possible D gene (5 bases). V lost 5 bases, J lost 7 bases, and 17 bases lay in between. Germline assignment: CDR1 SEHNR and CDR2 FQNEAQ (reference sequence). The CDR3 is made up of 14 amino acids. CDR3 nucleotides: TGTGCCAGCAGCCCGGAGGAAGTCCCGCGGACCCAGTACTTC. Translated: CASSPEEVPRTQYF.

The chain is built from TRBV7-6 and TRBJ1-6, with 10 nucleotides matching TRBD1. Germline CDR1 and CDR2: SGHVS and FNYEAQ. The V gene end was trimmed by 5 bases and the J gene end by 8 bases; junction bases not matched to a gene: 9. The CDR3 totals 16 residues. CDR3 residues: CASSQTRDRGDSPLHF. The DNA of the CDR3 is TGTGCCAGCAGCCAGACCCGGGACAGGGGTGATTCACCCCTCCACTTT.

This clonotype was observed a few times. The chain is built from TRBV5-1 and TRBJ2-5; possibly TRBD1 for D (6 bases). V was pared by 0 bases and J by 1 base, with 13 bases between. This CDR3 has 16 residues. Germline V gives CDR1 SGHRS, CDR2 YFSETQ. The CDR3 spells CASSLGFRDTQETQYF. Written as DNA, the CDR3 is TGCGCCAGCAGCTTGGGCTTCCGGGACACCCAAGAGACCCAGTACTTC.